Below, 4 T cell receptor beta chains from the same sample are listed, as sequenced in a study of response to subunit inactivated influenza vaccine. TCRdb recomputed calls from the RT-PCR reads with MiXCR, one row per CDR3 protein. This table holds about 500,000 distinct CDR3 sequences, approximately 7.2% found once. The source material was PBMCs from blood, sampled roughly 24 months after vaccination. These receptors were obtained from a man in his fifties or sixties who received an inactivated influenza vaccine.

This clonotype showed up many times. The rearrangement uses TRBV4-2 and TRBJ2-7; D is possibly TRBD1 (6 bases). The V and J ends lost 5 bases and 6 bases respectively, with 11 bases between them. The CDR3 is 12 amino acids. Germline V gene data show CDR1 as LGHNA and CDR2 as YNFKEQ. The CDR3 here is CASSKQGSEQYF. As DNA, the CDR3 is TGTGCCAGCAGCAAACAGGGAAGCGAGCAGTACTTC.

This clonotype has ten or more counts. Written as DNA, the CDR3 is TGTGCCAGCAGCTTAGGGGGGGGGCAGTTCTTC. Protein sequence: CASSLGGGQFF. The chain links TRBV11-2 to TRBJ2-1; TRBD2 agrees at 7 bases. With 1 base clipped from V and 12 bases from J, the junction kept 0 bases outside the gene matches. This CDR3 has 11 amino acids. Germline loops: CDR1 SGHAT, CDR2 FQNNGV.

The V and J genes are TRBV7-7 and TRBJ2-5; the match to TRBD2 covers 11 bases. This CDR3 contains 16 residues. Trimming at V came to 5 bases and at J to 1 base, leaving 6 bases not matched to a gene. CDR1 is SSHAT and CDR2 is FNYEAQ in the germline V gene (reference sequence). In DNA, the CDR3 is TGTGCCAGCAGCATGGGACTAGCGGATCCCCAAGAGACCCAGTACTTC. This encodes CASSMGLADPQETQYF.

This chain links TRBV2 with TRBJ2-7; TRBD2 might be the D (7 bases). The CDR3 covers 14 residues. Germline V gene sequence: CDR1 SNHLY, CDR2 FYNNEI. With 10 bases removed from V and 0 bases from J, the gap between germline ends came to 16 bases. This chain's CDR3 is CATAAGANSYEQYF. CDR3 bases: TGTGCCACCGCGGCGGGGGCAAACTCCTACGAGCAGTACTTC.